This record looks at one T cell receptor (beta chain) sequence and its context. These data come from a study of blood T cell repertoires in COVID-19. Across the whole study: Specimens from acute and convalescent COVID-19 originated in the United States, Italy and Spain. The analysed material was cDNA or gDNA that came from T cells, B-cell-depleted T cells, or PBMCs.

In Seattle, patients joined the study during active infection and were tracked longitudinally. CDR1 and CDR2 from the germline V gene are MGHRA and YSYEKL. V lost 0 bases to trimming and J lost 4 bases, with 10 bases between them. The CDR3 covers 15 residues. How the authors handled the data: Amplification of reference gene primers provided the estimated nucleated cell counts. Method: immunoSEQ multiplex PCR; TCRdb's copy keeps in-frame clones and lacks some. Clonal size and the V and J genes are those of that table, whereas D and trimming came from the DNA. The sample has 200,000 to 300,000 clones, roughly 81% seen once; the top ten hold around 7.5%.

The rearrangement joins TRBV4-1 to TRBJ1-5; a weak D match, TRBD1 (6 bases). The sample comprised peripheral blood. This sequence was found in a woman aged 80 or over with COVID-19, enrolled during active disease. In DNA form, the CDR3 reads TGCGCCAGCAGCCAAGACGACAGGATGAATCAGCCCCAGCATTTT. It codes for CASSQDDRMNQPQHF.